Following are 28 T cell receptor beta chains from one sample sequenced in a study of lymphopenia after photon versus proton radiotherapy. The method was immunoSEQ multiplex PCR; TCRdb's version includes in-frame clones alone and lacks a portion of them. The table records around 30,000 clones, roughly nine tenths of them present only once. Sequences were derived from peripheral blood, sampled from a patient treated with proton-based radiotherapy. All receptors come from a woman aged 65 to 85 with pancreatic cancer. Some clones in this sample may be carry-over from other donors' samples.

V and J are TRBV7-8 and TRBJ2-2; D might be TRBD1 (6 bases). This CDR3 contains 15 residues. V was pared by 4 bases and J by 5 bases, with 14 bases between. In germline, CDR1 is SGHVS, CDR2 FQNEAQ. The CDR3 is CASSSRGGLTGELFF. DNA of the CDR3: TGTGCCAGCAGCTCCCGTGGGGGCTTAACCGGGGAGCTGTTTTTT.

V usage is TRBV29-1 and J usage is TRBJ2-1, with TRBD1 as a possible D gene (5 bases). Germline values: CDR1 SQVTM, CDR2 ANQGSEA. The CDR3 loop spans 14 amino acids. V was pared by 8 bases and J by 4 bases, with 18 bases between. The CDR3 protein is CSSGQMYGYNEQFF. In DNA form, the CDR3 reads TGCAGCTCCGGACAAATGTACGGGTACAATGAGCAGTTCTTC.

The genes are TRBV7-9 and TRBJ2-1, with 10 bases fitting TRBD2. The CDR3 covers 16 residues. The germline gives CDR1 SEHNR, CDR2 FQNEAQ (reference sequence). V shed 6 bases, J shed 6 bases, and the junction held 11 bases outside the gene matches. The DNA for the CDR3 is TGTGCCAGCAGTCCCCCGGCTAGCGGGAGTGTCAATGAGCAGTTCTTC. It yields the protein CASSPPASGSVNEQFF.

The J gene is TRBJ2-7, the V gene TRBV18, with no clear D. The CDR3 length is 13 residues. Germline-derived CDR1 and CDR2 are KGHSH and LQKENI. V was shortened by 2 bases and J by 3 bases, with 8 bases between the two germline ends. The CDR3 region is CASSPGLYYEQYF. In DNA, the CDR3 is TGTGCCAGCTCACCAGGGCTCTACTACGAGCAGTACTTC.

The V and J genes are TRBV28 and TRBJ1-5, with no clear D. The germline CDR1 and CDR2 sequences are MDHEN and SYDVKM. The CDR3 has 16 amino acids. V lost 3 bases and J lost 0, with 12 bases in between. CDR3 sequence (DNA): TGTGCCAGCAGTTTCCCCCCAGCGAATAGCAATCAGCCCCAGCATTTT. Encoded protein: CASSFPPANSNQPQHF.

Written as DNA, the CDR3 is TGTGCCAGCAGCCCCCAATCTAGCGGGGGATACAATGAGCAGTTCTTC. Its translation is CASSPQSSGGYNEQFF. The chain carries TRBV7-6 and TRBJ2-1, with 10 bases that match TRBD2. There are 16 residues in the CDR3. The V and J ends lost 5 bases and 4 bases, in that order; junction bases with no gene match: 8. Germline values: CDR1 SGHVS, CDR2 FNYEAQ. Full variable domain (rest looked up from reference TRBV7-6 and TRBJ2-1): GAGVSQSPRYKVTKRGQDVALRCDPISGHVSLYWYRQALGQGPEFLTYFNYEAQQDKSGLPNDRFSAERPEGSISTLTIQRTEQRDSAMYRCASSPQSSGGYNEQFFGPGTRLTVL.

The chain has TRBV7-8 and TRBJ1-1; D is possibly TRBD1 (6 bases). Germline values: CDR1 SGHVS, CDR2 FQNEAQ. V shed 2 bases and J shed 4 bases, with 17 bases lying between them. This CDR3 has 16 residues. The CDR3 region is CASSLNLGGLGTEAFF. CDR3 in DNA: TGTGCCAGCAGCTTAAATCTTGGGGGGCTTGGCACTGAAGCTTTCTTT.

This clone showed up just a few times. DNA for the CDR3: TGCGCCAGCAGCCCCGGACGGGAGAGGGAGACCCAGTACTTC. It is translated as CASSPGRERETQYF. This chain connects TRBV5-1 to TRBJ2-5; tentative D call: TRBD2 (6 bases). There are 14 residues in the CDR3. V lost 4 bases and J 5 bases, leaving 15 bases between the germline ends. Per germline, CDR1 SGHRS and CDR2 YFSETQ.

V and J are TRBV13 and TRBJ2-3; no firm D call. CDR3 size: 15 residues. The V and J ends lost 3 bases and 4 bases respectively, with 14 bases between them. CDR1 is PRHDT, CDR2 FYEKMQ, per germline (reference sequence). CDR3 in amino acids: CASSLSTAGPDTQYF. CDR3 in DNA: TGTGCCAGCAGCTTGTCTACTGCCGGCCCAGATACGCAGTATTTT. Combining the CDR3 with reference TRBV13 and TRBJ2-3 gives the whole variable domain AAGVIQSPRHLIKEKRETATLKCYPIPRHDTVYWYQQGPGQDPQFLISFYEKMQSDKGSIPDRFSAQQFSDYHSELNMSSLELGDSALYFCASSLSTAGPDTQYFGPGTRLTVL.

The rearrangement joins TRBV18 to TRBJ2-3, with D unresolved. The CDR3 extends over 12 amino acids. Germline CDR1 KGHSH, CDR2 LQKENI. V was clipped by 2 bases and J by 4 bases, with 4 bases between them. The CDR3 sequence is CASSPTSDTQYF. CDR3 nucleotides: TGTGCCAGCTCACCAACTTCAGATACGCAGTATTTT.

V and J are TRBV7-9 and TRBJ2-7; 8 nucleotides align to TRBD2. The V gene's germline CDR1 is SEHNR and CDR2 FQNEAQ (reference sequence). J was trimmed by 6 bases and V by 5 bases; bases with no gene match: 12. The CDR3 is made up of 15 amino acids. CDR3 bases: TGTGCCAGCAGCCCTGGGGGGGTCCGGGAGGGCGAGCAGTACTTC. It codes for CASSPGGVREGEQYF.

This chain connects TRBV30 to TRBJ1-1, with D maybe TRBD1 (5 bases). The CDR3 is made up of 14 amino acids. V was clipped by 4 bases and J by 1 base, with 13 bases between them. Germline CDR1 and CDR2: GTSNPN and SVGIG (reference sequence). DNA for the CDR3: TGTGCCTGGATAATTAGGGGTCGGAACACTGAAGCTTTCTTT. It specifies CAWIIRGRNTEAFF.

J is TRBJ2-2 and V is TRBV29-1, with TRBD2 as a possible D gene (6 bases). This CDR3 is 12 amino acids long. Germline lookup yields CDR1 SQVTM and CDR2 ANQGSEA. Trimming stripped 8 bases from V and 5 bases from J, with 12 bases between. Here the CDR3 reads CSSSGGTGELFF. The CDR3 region has the DNA TGCAGCTCATCTGGGGGGACCGGGGAGCTGTTTTTT.

The chain uses TRBV7-2 and TRBJ1-1, with 9 bases identical to TRBD1. CDR3 size: 13 residues. V lost 5 bases and J lost 10; bases outside the gene matches: 8. CDR1 is SGHTA, CDR2 FQGNSA, per germline. The CDR3: CASSLGQGQGAFF. For the CDR3, the DNA is TGTGCCAGCAGCCTAGGACAGGGGCAAGGAGCTTTCTTT. Complete variable domain (other parts from reference TRBV7-2 and TRBJ1-1): GAGVSQSPSNKVTEKGKDVELRCDPISGHTALYWYRQSLGQGLEFLIYFQGNSAPDKSGLPSDRFSAERTGGSVSTLTIQRTQQEDSAVYLCASSLGQGQGAFFGQGTRLTVV.

As to this clone: Germline and junction disagree at one end, which may indicate a read error. This chain links TRBV6-5 with TRBJ2-3; D is perhaps TRBD1 or TRBD2 (5 bases each). Germline assignment: CDR1 MNHEY and CDR2 SVGAGI. The CDR3 extends over 15 amino acids. The CDR3, as DNA: TGTGCCAGCAGTCACTCTTCCGGGACGGGGGATACGCAGTATTTT. This encodes CASSHSSGTGDTQYF.

This chain links TRBV6-5 with TRBJ2-7; 9 bases fit TRBD1. The trim removed 6 bases at V and 3 bases at J, leaving 6 bases unmatched. The germline V gene has CDR1 MNHEY and CDR2 SVGAGI. The CDR3 runs to 14 residues. The CDR3 region is CASRHRDRDYEQYF. The DNA for the CDR3 is TGTGCCAGCAGACACCGGGACAGGGACTACGAGCAGTACTTC.

The J gene is TRBJ2-3, the V gene TRBV6-4; 9 bases map to TRBD1. Germline assignment: CDR1 MRHNA and CDR2 SNTAGT. Trimming at V came to 5 bases and at J to 0 bases, leaving 12 bases not matched to a gene. The CDR3 has 18 amino acids. Here the CDR3 reads CASSLQGARAGSTDTQYF. The CDR3 DNA sequence: TGTGCCAGCAGTCTACAGGGGGCGAGAGCGGGGAGCACAGATACGCAGTATTTT.

The J gene is TRBJ1-2, the V gene TRBV27; a possible D gene is TRBD1 (5 bases). The V end lost 1 base, the J end lost 5 bases, and 14 bases lay between the germline ends. CDR3 length: 15 amino acids. The germline V gene has CDR1 MNHEY and CDR2 SMNVEV (reference sequence). The CDR3 here is CASSLYPRDLYGYTF. DNA of the CDR3: TGTGCCAGCAGTTTATACCCCAGGGACCTATATGGCTACACCTTC.

This clone was counted a single time. The CDR3 reads CASSTISSNYGYTF. For the CDR3, the DNA is TGTGCCAGCAGTACAATAAGTTCTAACTATGGCTACACCTTC. This chain connects TRBV6-1 to TRBJ1-2; D gene unclear. V was cut by 5 bases and J by 0 bases, with 10 bases left in between. Germline CDR1 and CDR2: MNHNS and SASEGT. The CDR3 length is 14 residues.

The genes are TRBV4-3 and TRBJ1-6; unclear D gene. Trimming pared 4 bases from V and 0 bases from J, leaving 7 bases between. This CDR3 comprises 15 residues. CDR1 and CDR2 (germline): LGHNA, YSLEER. CDR3 amino acids: CASSLESSYNSPLHF. The CDR3 DNA sequence: TGCGCCAGCAGCCTAGAGAGCTCCTATAATTCACCCCTCCACTTT.

In its sample, this clone is medium-sized. This chain connects TRBV2 to TRBJ1-3; D not resolved. Trimming took 2 bases from V and 0 from J, leaving 11 bases between them. The CDR3 has 16 amino acids. Germline CDR1 SNHLY, CDR2 FYNNEI. This CDR3 reads CASSEKSPGSGNTIYF. In DNA, the CDR3 is TGTGCCAGCAGTGAAAAATCCCCAGGCTCTGGAAACACCATATATTTT.

This chain uses TRBV11-3 with TRBJ2-4; D is unclear. The V end was cut by 8 bases, the J end by 0 bases, with 17 bases between. Germline CDR1 and CDR2: SGHNT and YENEEA. This CDR3 has 16 residues. The CDR3 here is CASWNDMALAKNIQYF. The CDR3, as DNA: TGTGCCAGCTGGAATGATATGGCTCTAGCCAAAAACATTCAGTACTTC.

This chain uses TRBV27 with TRBJ2-2; tentatively, D is TRBD1 (5 bases). From germline, CDR1 is MNHEY and CDR2 SMNVEV (reference sequence). Trimming cost V 3 bases and J 1 base, with 9 bases left between them. The CDR3 loop spans 15 amino acids. As DNA, the CDR3 is TGTGCCAGCAGTTTCAGGGCTTGGAACACCGGGGAGCTGTTTTTT. Translation: CASSFRAWNTGELFF.

The V and J genes are TRBV27 and TRBJ1-6; D is unclear. V was pared by 7 bases and J by 4 bases, with 8 bases between. CDR1 MNHEY and CDR2 SMNVEV come from the germline V gene (reference sequence). The CDR3 is made up of 13 amino acids. The DNA of the CDR3 is TGTGCCAGCAAGATAGATTATAATTCACCCCTCCACTTT. Protein product: CASKIDYNSPLHF.

The rearrangement links TRBV5-1 to TRBJ2-3; D is possibly TRBD1 (5 bases). Trimming stripped 4 bases from V and 3 bases from J, with 15 bases between. The CDR3 sequence is 15 residues long. Per germline, CDR1 SGHRS and CDR2 YFSETQ. CDR3 residues: CASSETAVRTDTQYF. Here the CDR3 DNA reads TGCGCCAGCAGCGAGACAGCCGTTCGGACAGATACGCAGTATTTT.

The chain carries TRBV19 and TRBJ2-2; D might be TRBD2 (5 bases). CDR1 is LNHDA and CDR2 is SQIVND in the germline V gene (reference sequence). This CDR3 is built from 16 residues. V was pared by 5 bases and J by 0 bases, with 13 bases between. As DNA, the CDR3 is TGTGCCAGTAGTGTTCAGGCGGGCGCGAACACCGGGGAGCTGTTTTTT. Encoded protein: CASSVQAGANTGELFF.

This clone has a single count. V gene TRBV10-1 combines with J gene TRBJ2-1; D unresolved. The CDR3 is made up of 14 amino acids. Per the germline V gene, CDR1 is WNHNN and CDR2 is SYGVQD (reference sequence). V was clipped by 0 bases and J by 8 bases, with 11 bases between them. CDR3 amino acids: CASSESLGFDEQFF. The CDR3 DNA is TGCGCCAGCAGTGAGTCGTTAGGGTTCGATGAGCAGTTCTTC.

The CDR3 loop is CASSLGGDLGTQYF. DNA for the CDR3: TGCGCCAGCAGCTTGGGCGGGGACTTGGGTACGCAGTATTTT. J is TRBJ2-3 and V is TRBV5-1; perhaps TRBD2 as D (6 bases). V was shortened by 0 bases and J by 8 bases, with 13 bases between the two germline ends. This CDR3 has 14 amino acids. Per germline, CDR1 SGHRS and CDR2 YFSETQ.